The 21 T cell receptor beta chains given below trace back to one sample, sequenced in a study of radiation and T cells in renal cell carcinoma. Time point defined: blood 2 weeks post-SBRT. This sample's treatment: 15 Gy SBRT to primary tumor, nephrectomy 4 weeks later. TCRdb's copy holds only in-frame clones and misses some; the assay was immunoSEQ multiplex PCR. The top ten hold about an eighth of the sample, which has some 150,000 clones, about 87% seen once. The starting material was blood, obtained from a patient whose treatment included radiotherapy and nephrectomy. Receptors were obtained from a woman aged 45-59 years with renal cell carcinoma.

As concerns this clone: Mismatch with germline at one junction end may stem from a read error. This rearrangement joins TRBV5-3 to TRBJ1-4; D remains unclear. Being an ORF, TRBV5-3 has a function that is uncertain. This CDR3 has 14 residues. CDR3: CASSQDLRSEKLFF. The CDR3 nucleotides are TGCGCCAGCAGCCAAGACCTACGGTCGGAAAAACTGTTTTTT.

This chain joins TRBV7-9 and TRBJ2-1, with 8 bases matching TRBD2. The J segment lost 5 bases and the V segment lost 2 bases, leaving 5 bases of the junction unmatched. The CDR3 loop spans 15 amino acids. Germline loops: CDR1 SEHNR, CDR2 FQNEAQ (reference sequence). In DNA, the CDR3 is TGTGCCAGCAGCTTAAGCGGGACTAGAAACAATGAGCAGTTCTTC. Its translation is CASSLSGTRNNEQFF.

This clone appeared a single time. CDR3 sequence: CASSIVEDAYYGYTF. The CDR3 DNA reads as TGTGCCAGTAGTATAGTCGAGGACGCCTACTATGGCTACACCTTC. The chain combines TRBV19 with TRBJ1-2; D not resolved. Germline CDR1 LNHDA, CDR2 SQIVND (reference sequence). Trimming stripped 1 base from V and 3 bases from J, with 12 bases between. The CDR3 spans 15 residues.

V gene TRBV6-1 combines with J gene TRBJ1-4; TRBD1 agrees at 7 bases. CDR1 is MNHNS, CDR2 SASEGT, per germline. Losses at the gene ends were 5 bases for V and 4 bases for J; bases not matched to a gene: 4. The length of the CDR3 is 14 residues. This CDR3 is CASSMGQINEKLFF. CDR3 sequence (DNA): TGTGCCAGCAGTATGGGACAGATTAATGAAAAACTGTTTTTT.

The genes are TRBV7-8 and TRBJ2-6; TRBD1 is a possible D gene (5 bases). The V gene's germline CDR1 is SGHVS and CDR2 FQNEAQ. The CDR3 runs 17 residues. Trimming removed 3 bases from V and 10 bases from J, with 22 bases in between. DNA for the CDR3: TGTGCCAGCAGCTTGACCCTACCCAATACAGGAAAAAACGTCCTGACTTTC. Translating gives CASSLTLPNTGKNVLTF.

The chain employs TRBV2 and TRBJ2-5, with D unresolved. V lost 0 bases and J 6 bases, leaving 14 bases between the germline ends. CDR1 and CDR2 (germline): SNHLY, FYNNEI. The CDR3 covers 15 residues. The CDR3 region is CASSEARGLSKTQYF. CDR3 nucleotide sequence: TGTGCCAGCAGTGAAGCGCGAGGTCTTTCCAAGACCCAGTACTTC.

The rearrangement links TRBV2 to TRBJ2-7, with D unresolved. The V end was cut by 6 bases, the J end by 0 bases, with 12 bases between. CDR3 length: 14 amino acids. CDR1 SNHLY and CDR2 FYNNEI come from the germline V gene. In DNA, the CDR3 is TGTGCCAGCAGAGGGTTTGTAGTCTCCTACGAGCAGTACTTC. It encodes CASRGFVVSYEQYF.

J is TRBJ1-5 and V is TRBV29-1, with no clear D. Trimming left V 2 bases short and J 5 bases short, with 22 bases between. The germline gives CDR1 SQVTM, CDR2 ANQGSEA. The length of the CDR3 is 17 residues. CDR3 sequence: CSVESDSRRYYHQPQHF. The DNA for the CDR3 is TGCAGCGTTGAATCAGATTCCCGCAGGTATTATCATCAGCCCCAGCATTTT.

CDR3 sequence reads: CASSEQQGSYQPQHF. The CDR3 coding sequence is TGTGCCAGCAGTGAACAACAGGGGTCGTACCAGCCCCAGCATTTT. The V gene is TRBV2, the J gene TRBJ1-5, with 7 bases matching TRBD1. The trim removed 2 bases at V and 7 bases at J, leaving 8 bases unmatched. This CDR3 region has 15 residues. Germline assignment: CDR1 SNHLY and CDR2 FYNNEI.

This chain uses TRBV11-3 with TRBJ1-1, with D possibly being TRBD1 (5 bases). The CDR3 has 13 residues. Germline-derived CDR1 and CDR2 are SGHNT and YENEEA. V gave up 1 base and J gave up 6 bases, with 9 bases separating them. The CDR3 reads CASSLAAGSEAFF. DNA for the CDR3: TGTGCCAGCAGCTTAGCGGCAGGGTCTGAAGCTTTCTTT.

The chain uses TRBV5-1 and TRBJ1-3; D gene unclear. The CDR3 covers 16 residues. Trimming removed 2 bases at V and 4 bases at J, with 16 bases between. The germline V gene encodes CDR1 SGHRS and CDR2 YFSETQ. Here the CDR3 reads CASSFNRGLEGNTIYF. For the CDR3, the DNA is TGCGCCAGCAGCTTCAACCGGGGATTGGAGGGAAACACCATATATTTT.

The chain employs TRBV7-2 and TRBJ2-1, with D maybe TRBD1 (5 bases). Trimming shortened V by 5 bases and J by 5 bases, and 16 bases separated the two germline ends. CDR3 length equals 15 residues. CDR1 is SGHTA, CDR2 FQGNSA, per germline. The CDR3 nucleotides read TGTGCCAGCAGCCAGGGCCCGGGCCCGAACAATGAGCAGTTCTTC. It is translated as CASSQGPGPNNEQFF.

The genes are TRBV5-1 and TRBJ2-3; TRBD1 agrees at 7 bases. V was clipped by 4 bases and J by 0 bases; unmatched bases: 8. This CDR3 is 16 amino acids long. Germline V CDR1 and CDR2: SGHRS, YFSETQ. The CDR3 protein is CASSKGTAVSTDTQYF. The CDR3 DNA reads TGCGCCAGCAGCAAAGGGACAGCCGTTAGCACAGATACGCAGTATTTT.

This rearrangement joins TRBV6-5 to TRBJ2-7, with 10 bases lining up with TRBD2. Germline CDR1 reads MNHEY; CDR2 reads SVGAGI. The CDR3 is made up of 15 amino acids. V dropped 6 bases and J dropped 0; count of bases not matched to a gene: 5. The CDR3 loop is CASRGAGGISYEQYF. In DNA, the CDR3 is TGTGCCAGCAGGGGAGCGGGGGGGATCTCCTACGAGCAGTACTTC.

The V and J genes are TRBV11-2 and TRBJ2-1; D is uncertain. The CDR3 loop spans 12 amino acids. The V gene lost 3 bases and the J gene lost 8 bases, with 8 bases spanning the gap. Germline V gene sequence: CDR1 SGHAT, CDR2 FQNNGV. The CDR3 reads CASSFRLDEQFF. CDR3 sequence (DNA): TGTGCCAGCAGCTTCCGGTTAGATGAGCAGTTCTTC.

The chain employs TRBV5-1 and TRBJ2-1; D could derive from TRBD1 or TRBD2 (5 bases each). Between the trimmed V and J ends, which lost 0 bases and 8 bases, there was a span of 12 bases. The CDR3 extends over 14 amino acids. Looked up from germline, CDR1 is SGHRS and CDR2 is YFSETQ. This CDR3 reads CASSLAARDDEQFF. The CDR3 DNA reads TGCGCCAGCAGCTTGGCCGCCAGGGACGATGAGCAGTTCTTC.

This clone has more than one count but fewer than ten. CDR3 bases: TGTGCCAGCAGCTTAGGTTCGTCCCCGGATAGGTCACCCCTCCACTTT. Translated: CASSLGSSPDRSPLHF. V usage is TRBV7-2 and J usage is TRBJ1-6; no clear D gene. Per germline, CDR1 SGHTA and CDR2 FQGNSA. Deletions cut 1 base from V and 10 bases from J, with 17 bases between. The CDR3 extends over 16 amino acids.

The V gene is TRBV2, the J gene TRBJ2-1; 11 bases align to TRBD2. Germline CDR1 reads SNHLY; CDR2 reads FYNNEI. Trimming took 5 bases from V and 5 from J; bases not matched to a gene: 8. CDR3 length: 16 amino acids. The CDR3 DNA follows: TGTGCCAGCAGTTTTGGGACTAGCGGTGGGGACAATGAGCAGTTCTTC. Translating it yields CASSFGTSGGDNEQFF. Complete variable domain (other parts from reference TRBV2 and TRBJ2-1): EPEVTQTPSHQVTQMGQEVILRCVPISNHLYFYWYRQILGQKVEFLVSFYNNEISEKSEIFDDQFSVERPDGSNFTLKIRSTKLEDSAMYFCASSFGTSGGDNEQFFGPGTRLTVL.

The J gene is TRBJ2-7, the V gene TRBV4-2, with D possibly TRBD2 on 6 matching bases. The V and J ends lost 0 bases and 4 bases respectively, with 10 bases between them. Germline lookup yields CDR1 LGHNA and CDR2 YNFKEQ. The CDR3 has 14 residues. In DNA, the CDR3 is TGTGCCAGCAGCCAAGAGTGGGCGGGGTACGAGCAGTACTTC. This sequence encodes CASSQEWAGYEQYF.

This chain joins TRBV19 and TRBJ2-7; D gene unclear. Trimming left V 3 bases short and J 0 bases short, with 9 bases between. The CDR3 is made up of 14 amino acids. Germline V gene lookup returns CDR1 LNHDA and CDR2 SQIVND (reference sequence). As DNA, the CDR3 is TGTGCCAGTAGTATTAATAGGAACTCCTACGAGCAGTACTTC. This sequence encodes CASSINRNSYEQYF.

This chain joins TRBV5-4 and TRBJ2-2; D unclear. The CDR3 spans 13 residues. Germline CDR1 reads SGHNT; CDR2 reads YYREEE (reference sequence). Deletions cut 4 bases from V and 3 bases from J, with 7 bases between. CDR3 bases: TGTGCCAGCAGCGATCCGGACACCGGGGAGCTGTTTTTT. This translates into CASSDPDTGELFF.